A single sample gave rise to the 9 T cell receptor beta chains below, sequenced in a study of blood T cell repertoires in COVID-19 (dated by TCRdb to about 2020). The library came from the immunoSEQ multiplex PCR assay. The clones in this table, taken by TCRdb from immuneACCESS, are in-frame only. Not every clone is retained; where verified, under half of the shortfall comes from an unresolved V gene, and the cause of the rest is unknown. The sample table records approximately 270,000 clones; approximately 84% of these occur just once. The top ten clones comprise around 14% of the sample. The specimen sequenced was peripheral blood. Receptors originate from a person between 65 and 79 years old with COVID-19, enrolled during active disease.

This clone was observed a few times. This chain connects TRBV6-6 to TRBJ1-2, with 9 positions matching TRBD1. CDR1 is MNHNY, CDR2 SVGAGI, per germline (reference sequence). This CDR3 contains 14 residues. V lost 6 bases to trimming and J lost 5 bases; unmatched junction nucleotides: 7. This CDR3 reads CASREGQGRYGYTF. The CDR3 DNA reads TGTGCCAGCAGGGAGGGACAGGGACGGTATGGCTACACCTTC.

CDR3 amino acids: CASSTPGWPSSGNTIYF. CDR3 sequence (DNA): TGTGCCAGCAGTACCCCAGGGTGGCCCAGCTCTGGAAACACCATATATTTT. V and J are TRBV28 and TRBJ1-3; tentative D call: TRBD1 (5 bases). CDR1 is MDHEN and CDR2 is SYDVKM in the germline V gene. The CDR3 is 17 amino acids. V was shortened by 5 bases and J by 0 bases, with 17 bases between the two germline ends.

This clone appeared once. The chain uses TRBV2 and TRBJ1-5, with D possibly TRBD1 on 6 matching bases. CDR3 size: 15 residues. Trimming removed 1 base from V and 4 bases from J, with 11 bases in between. Germline V gene sequence: CDR1 SNHLY, CDR2 FYNNEI. The CDR3 region is CASSEGLRGNQPQHF. CDR3 sequence (DNA): TGTGCCAGCAGTGAAGGGTTAAGGGGGAATCAGCCCCAGCATTTT.

The rearrangement links TRBV30 to TRBJ1-2; TRBD1 matches 10 bases. Losses at the gene ends were 0 bases for V and 3 bases for J; bases not matched to a gene: 7. Germline CDR1 GTSNPN, CDR2 SVGIG (reference sequence). CDR3 size: 16 residues. CDR3 in DNA: TGTGCCTGGAGTGTAGGCGCGGGACAGGGGTACTATGGCTACACCTTC. Translating gives CAWSVGAGQGYYGYTF.

This rearrangement joins TRBV4-1 to TRBJ1-2; no firm D call. The ends were cut back, 1 base at V and 1 base at J, with 19 bases in the middle. This CDR3 has 18 amino acids. Germline loops: CDR1 MGHRA, CDR2 YSYEKL. CDR3 residues: CASSQVGRVRENNYGYTF. In nucleotides, the CDR3 is TGCGCCAGCAGCCAAGTTGGGCGGGTCCGAGAAAATAACTATGGCTACACCTTC.

The V call is TRBV4-3, the J call TRBJ1-1; TRBD1 matches at 9 bases. V dropped 4 bases and J dropped 10; count of bases not matched to a gene: 4. The germline V gene encodes CDR1 LGHNA and CDR2 YSLEER. The CDR3 extends over 12 amino acids. CDR3 coding DNA: TGCGCCAGCAGCCTCCCGGGACAGGGAGCTTTCTTT. It is translated as CASSLPGQGAFF.

The chain is built from TRBV2 and TRBJ1-3; D is unclear. CDR1 is SNHLY and CDR2 is FYNNEI in the germline V gene. The CDR3 consists of 14 residues. V gave up 5 bases and J gave up 4 bases, with 12 bases separating them. CDR3 sequence reads: CASSPGGQGNTIYF. The CDR3 DNA reads as TGTGCCAGCAGTCCAGGAGGGCAGGGAAACACCATATATTTT.

This clone has just one count. This chain connects TRBV19 to TRBJ2-2; weak D call: TRBD1 (8 bases). This CDR3 contains 16 residues. Germline loops: CDR1 LNHDA, CDR2 SQIVND (reference sequence). Between the trimmed V and J ends, which lost 6 bases and 4 bases, there was a span of 18 bases. The CDR3 loop reads CASSPTQGGGTGELFF. CDR3 DNA: TGTGCCAGTAGCCCCACACAGGGGGGGGGCACCGGGGAGCTGTTTTTT.

This chain uses TRBV30 with TRBJ1-1, with 7 bases matching TRBD1. CDR3 length equals 12 residues. Trimming took 2 bases from V and 7 from J; bases not matched to a gene: 4. CDR1 is GTSNPN and CDR2 is SVGIG in the germline V gene (reference sequence). The CDR3 sequence: CAWSFSGGEAFF. Here the CDR3 DNA reads TGTGCCTGGAGTTTCTCAGGGGGTGAAGCTTTCTTT. The full variable domain, its missing parts supplied by reference TRBV30 and TRBJ1-1, is SQTIHQWPATLVQPVGSPLSLECTVEGTSNPNLYWYRQAAGRGLQLLFYSVGIGQISSEVPQNLSASRPQDRQFILSSKKLLLSDSGFYLCAWSFSGGEAFFGQGTRLTVV.